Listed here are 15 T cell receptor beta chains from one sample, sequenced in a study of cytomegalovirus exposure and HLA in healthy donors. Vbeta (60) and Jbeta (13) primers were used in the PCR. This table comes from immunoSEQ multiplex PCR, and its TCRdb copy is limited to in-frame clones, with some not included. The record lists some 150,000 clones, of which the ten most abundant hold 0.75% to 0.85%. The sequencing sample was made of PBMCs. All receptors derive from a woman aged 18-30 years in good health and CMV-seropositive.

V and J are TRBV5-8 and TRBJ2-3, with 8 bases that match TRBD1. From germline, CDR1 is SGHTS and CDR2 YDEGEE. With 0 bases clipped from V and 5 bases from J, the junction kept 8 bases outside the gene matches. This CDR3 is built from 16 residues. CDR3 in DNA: TGTGCCAGCAGCTTGGCAGGACAGGGAGAAGGAGATACGCAGTATTTT. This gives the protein CASSLAGQGEGDTQYF.

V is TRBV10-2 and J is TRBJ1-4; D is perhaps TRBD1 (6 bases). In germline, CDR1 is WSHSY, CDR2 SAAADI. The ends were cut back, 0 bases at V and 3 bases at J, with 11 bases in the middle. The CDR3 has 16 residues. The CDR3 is CASSESTWTANEKLFF. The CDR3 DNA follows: TGCGCCAGCAGTGAGTCGACTTGGACAGCTAATGAAAAACTGTTTTTT.

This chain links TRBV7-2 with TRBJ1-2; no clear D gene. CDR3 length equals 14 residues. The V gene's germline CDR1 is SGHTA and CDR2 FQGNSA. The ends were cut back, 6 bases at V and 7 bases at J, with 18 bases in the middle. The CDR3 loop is CASRFGPGESGYTF. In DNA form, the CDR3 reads TGTGCCAGCAGATTCGGGCCGGGAGAGAGTGGCTACACCTTC. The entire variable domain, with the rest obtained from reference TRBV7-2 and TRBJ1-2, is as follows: GAGVSQSPSNKVTEKGKDVELRCDPISGHTALYWYRQSLGQGLEFLIYFQGNSAPDKSGLPSDRFSAERTGGSVSTLTIQRTQQEDSAVYLCASRFGPGESGYTFGSGTRLTVV.

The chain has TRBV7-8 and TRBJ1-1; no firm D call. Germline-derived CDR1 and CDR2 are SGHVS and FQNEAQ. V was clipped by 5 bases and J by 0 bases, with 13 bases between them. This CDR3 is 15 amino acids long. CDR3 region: CASSPMRPLNTEAFF. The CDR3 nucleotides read TGTGCCAGCAGCCCAATGAGGCCATTGAACACTGAAGCTTTCTTT. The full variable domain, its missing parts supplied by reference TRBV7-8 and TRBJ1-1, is GAGVSQSPRYKVAKRGQDVALRCDPISGHVSLFWYQQALGQGPEFLTYFQNEAQLDKSGLPSDRFFAERPEGSVSTLKIQRTQQEDSAVYLCASSPMRPLNTEAFFGQGTRLTVV.

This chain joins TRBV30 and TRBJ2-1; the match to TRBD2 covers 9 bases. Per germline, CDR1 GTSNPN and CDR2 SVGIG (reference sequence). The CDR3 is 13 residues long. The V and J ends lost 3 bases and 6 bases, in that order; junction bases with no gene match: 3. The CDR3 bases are TGTGCCTGGAGGCTAGCGGGGACCAATGAGCAGTTCTTC. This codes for CAWRLAGTNEQFF.

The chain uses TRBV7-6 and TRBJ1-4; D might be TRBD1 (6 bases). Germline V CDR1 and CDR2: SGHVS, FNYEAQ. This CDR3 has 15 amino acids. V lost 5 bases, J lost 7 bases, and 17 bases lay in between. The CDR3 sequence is CASSPDIGGSEKLFF. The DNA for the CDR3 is TGTGCCAGCAGCCCCGATATTGGGGGCAGTGAAAAACTGTTTTTT.

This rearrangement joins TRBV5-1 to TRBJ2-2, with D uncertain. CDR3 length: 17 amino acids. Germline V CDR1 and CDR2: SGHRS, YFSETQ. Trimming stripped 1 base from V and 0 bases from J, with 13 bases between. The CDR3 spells CASSLMRGGPNTGELFF. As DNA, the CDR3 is TGCGCCAGCAGCTTGATGCGTGGTGGGCCGAACACCGGGGAGCTGTTTTTT.

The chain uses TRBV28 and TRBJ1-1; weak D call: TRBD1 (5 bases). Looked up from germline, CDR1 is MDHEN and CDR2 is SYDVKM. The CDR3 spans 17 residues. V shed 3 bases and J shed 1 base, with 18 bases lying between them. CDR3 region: CASSLSFVQGRNTEAFF. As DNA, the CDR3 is TGTGCCAGCAGTTTGTCTTTTGTCCAGGGCAGGAACACTGAAGCTTTCTTT.

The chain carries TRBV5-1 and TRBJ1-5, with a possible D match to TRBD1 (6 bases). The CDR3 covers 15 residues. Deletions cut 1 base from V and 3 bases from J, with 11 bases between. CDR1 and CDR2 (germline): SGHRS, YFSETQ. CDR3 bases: TGCGCCAGCAGCTTGCAGGGGAGCCCCAATCAGCCCCAGCATTTT. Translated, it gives CASSLQGSPNQPQHF.

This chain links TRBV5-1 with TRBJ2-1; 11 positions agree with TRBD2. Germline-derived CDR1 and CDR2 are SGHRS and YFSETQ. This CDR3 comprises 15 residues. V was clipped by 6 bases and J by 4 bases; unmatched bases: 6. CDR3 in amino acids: CASTHGTSGYNEQFF. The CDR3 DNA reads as TGCGCCAGCACCCATGGGACTAGCGGATACAATGAGCAGTTCTTC.

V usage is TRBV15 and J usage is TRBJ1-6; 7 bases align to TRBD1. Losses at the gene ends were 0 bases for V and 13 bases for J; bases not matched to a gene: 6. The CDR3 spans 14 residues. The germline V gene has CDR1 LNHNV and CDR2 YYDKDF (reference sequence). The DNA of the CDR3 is TGTGCCACCAGCAGAGAGGGGACAGCCATCCCCCTCCACTTT. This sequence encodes CATSREGTAIPLHF.

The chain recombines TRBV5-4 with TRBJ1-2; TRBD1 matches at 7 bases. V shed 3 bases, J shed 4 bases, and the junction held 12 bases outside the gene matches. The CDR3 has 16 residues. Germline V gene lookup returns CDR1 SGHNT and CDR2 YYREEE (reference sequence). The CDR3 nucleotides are TGTGCCAGCAGCTCTACCTTAGACAGGGTCCCCTATGGCTACACCTTC. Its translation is CASSSTLDRVPYGYTF. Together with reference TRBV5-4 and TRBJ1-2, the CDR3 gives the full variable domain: ETGVTQSPTHLIKTRGQQVTLRCSSQSGHNTVSWYQQALGQGPQFIFQYYREEENGRGNFPPRFSGLQFPNYSSELNVNALELDDSALYLCASSSTLDRVPYGYTFGSGTRLTVV.

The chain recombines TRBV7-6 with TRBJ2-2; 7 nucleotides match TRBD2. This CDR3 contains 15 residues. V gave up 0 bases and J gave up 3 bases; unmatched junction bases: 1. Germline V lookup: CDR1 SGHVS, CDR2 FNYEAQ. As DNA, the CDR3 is TGTGCCAGCAGCTTAGCCGGGAGGTACACCGGGGAGCTGTTTTTT. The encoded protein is CASSLAGRYTGELFF.

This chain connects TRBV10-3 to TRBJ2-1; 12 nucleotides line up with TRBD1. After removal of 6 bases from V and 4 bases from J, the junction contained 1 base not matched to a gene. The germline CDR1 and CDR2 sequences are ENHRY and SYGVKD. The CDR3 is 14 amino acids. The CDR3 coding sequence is TGTGCCATCAGGGGACAGGGGGCATACAATGAGCAGTTCTTC. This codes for CAIRGQGAYNEQFF.

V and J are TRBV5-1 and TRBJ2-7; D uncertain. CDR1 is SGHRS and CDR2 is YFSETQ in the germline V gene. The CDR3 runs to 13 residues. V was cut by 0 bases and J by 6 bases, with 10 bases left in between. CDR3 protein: CASSLENGGEQYF. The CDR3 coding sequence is TGCGCCAGCAGCTTGGAAAACGGCGGCGAGCAGTACTTC.